Listed below are T cell receptor beta chains from one sample, sequenced in a study of blood T cell repertoires in COVID-19. TCRdb's copy holds only in-frame clones and misses some; the assay was immunoSEQ multiplex PCR. The sample lists 150,000 to 200,000 clones; 90% were seen once. Sequencing was carried out using peripheral blood. The receptors were sampled from a man aged 55-75 years with active or convalescent COVID-19. The CDR3 runs from the conserved cysteine through the conserved F or W. The D gene is left open where the match is weak. Size is omitted from some rows. Given values are once, few, many or a class for expanded clones.

CDR3 length	J gene	V gene	D gene	clone size	CDR3 DNA	CDR3 protein
14	TRBJ2-3	TRBV10-3	TRBD2	NA	TGTGCCATCGCTTCGGGGGGAGGCACAGATACGCAGTATTTT	CAIASGGGTDTQYF
14	TRBJ2-7	TRBV6-4	NA	few	TGTGCCAGCAGTCCAGGGCTTGTATCCGACGAGCAGTACTTC	CASSPGLVSDEQYF
17	TRBJ2-2	TRBV19	TRBD1	NA	TGTGCCAGTAGTATAATACGACAGGGGGAGAACACCGGGGAGCTGTTTTTT	CASSIIRQGENTGELFF
17	TRBJ1-6	TRBV7-9	TRBD1	NA	TGTGCCAGCAGCTTGGGTTCGTACGGACAGGGGGATTCACCCCTCCACTTT	CASSLGSYGQGDSPLHF
16	TRBJ1-2	TRBV19	NA	once	TGTGCCAGTACTATCCGGGATGGGGGCCCGCTCTATGGCTACACCTTC	CASTIRDGGPLYGYTF
15	TRBJ2-3	TRBV7-7	TRBD1	NA	TGTGCCAGCAGCCTCGGGACAGGGAGGGCAGATACGCAGTATTTT	CASSLGTGRADTQYF
16	TRBJ2-1	TRBV4-1	TRBD2	NA	TGCGCCAGCAGCCAAGAAGGGAGCGGGGGGGCGTCCGAGCAGTTCTTC	CASSQEGSGGASEQFF
15	TRBJ1-4	TRBV5-1	NA	NA	TGCGCCAGCAGCTTGACCGGGAGAGGTAGTGAAAAACTGTTTTTT	CASSLTGRGSEKLFF
15	TRBJ1-1	TRBV10-3	TRBD1	NA	TGTGCCATCAGTGACAGAGGGACAGGGGGCACTGAAGCTTTCTTT	CAISDRGTGGTEAFF
14	TRBJ2-7	TRBV4-2	NA	once	TGTGCCAGCAGCCAAGATCGTCAGGCTTCGGCGCAGTACTTC	CASSQDRQASAQYF
13	TRBJ1-2	TRBV6-6	TRBD1	NA	TGTGCCAGCAGTCCTGACAGGGCGAGCGGCTACACCTTC	CASSPDRASGYTF
15	TRBJ1-1	TRBV5-1	TRBD1	NA	TGCGCCAGCAGCGAGACCGGGACAGCGAACACTGAAGCTTTCTTT	CASSETGTANTEAFF
16	TRBJ1-6	TRBV5-6	TRBD1	NA	TGTGCCAGCAGCTTCCTCGGGACAGCAACTAATTCACCCCTCCACTTT	CASSFLGTATNSPLHF
16	TRBJ1-2	TRBV18	TRBD1	NA	TGTGCCAGCTCACCATTGGGACAGGCTTCGGGCTATGGCTACACCTTC	CASSPLGQASGYGYTF
12	TRBJ1-5	TRBV28	NA	NA	TGTGCCAGCAGAATAAACAGGGAGCCCCAGCATTTT	CASRINREPQHF
18	TRBJ2-4	TRBV7-6	TRBD1	NA	TGTGCCAGCAGCCCGGGGACAGGGGGAATTTTAACCAAAAACATTCAGTACTTC	CASSPGTGGILTKNIQYF
16	TRBJ1-1	TRBV27	TRBD1	few	TGTGCCAGCAGTTCGACCCCCGGGACAGGGAGCACTGAAGCTTTCTTT	CASSSTPGTGSTEAFF
13	TRBJ1-2	TRBV18	TRBD1	NA	TGTGCCAGCTCTCTCCGGGACAGCGATGGCTACACCTTC	CASSLRDSDGYTF
15	TRBJ2-1	TRBV5-1	TRBD1	NA	TGCGCCAGCAGCTTGGGACAGGGTTCCTACAATGAGCAGTTCTTC	CASSLGQGSYNEQFF
15	TRBJ2-3	TRBV7-9	TRBD2	NA	TGTGCCAGCAGGTCGGGACTAGCGGGAGTTGATACGCAGTATTTT	CASRSGLAGVDTQYF
16	TRBJ1-6	TRBV3-1/TRBV3-2	TRBD1	NA	TGTGCCAGCAGTTACAAACAGGGGGCGCGCAATTCACCCCTCCACTTT	CASSYKQGARNSPLHF
19	TRBJ2-1	TRBV5-1	NA	NA	TGCGCCAGCAGCTGGATCTTAAGTGAGCGATTGAGCTCCTACAATGAGCAGTTCTTC	CASSWILSERLSSYNEQFF
16	TRBJ2-3	TRBV6-5	TRBD2	NA	TGTGCCAGCAGTTACTCGGTTAGCGGGATAGTAGATACGCAGTATTTT	CASSYSVSGIVDTQYF
18	TRBJ2-5	TRBV27	TRBD2	NA	TGTGCCAGCAGACCCACTCGTAGACTAGCGGGAGGGCTGGAGACCCAGTACTTC	CASRPTRRLAGGLETQYF
14	TRBJ1-4	TRBV19	TRBD1	NA	TGTGCCAGTAGCACGGGACAGGGCTCGGGAAAACTGTTTTTT	CASSTGQGSGKLFF
14	TRBJ1-1	TRBV6-1	NA	NA	TGTGCCAGCAGTGAACAGTACCAGGGCACTGAAGCTTTCTTT	CASSEQYQGTEAFF
13	TRBJ2-4	TRBV19	NA	NA	TGTGCCAGTAGTAATGAGGCCAAAAACATTCAGTACTTC	CASSNEAKNIQYF
14	TRBJ1-1	TRBV3-1/TRBV3-2	TRBD1	NA	TGTGCCAGCAGCCATAAGGGGGCGATGACTGAAGCTTTCTTT	CASSHKGAMTEAFF
14	TRBJ1-4	TRBV3-1/TRBV3-2	NA	NA	TGTGCCAGCAGCCGCACAGGGTTGGCGGAAAAACTGTTTTTT	CASSRTGLAEKLFF
13	TRBJ2-3	TRBV2	NA	NA	TGTGCCAGTACAAGGCGGAACACAGATACGCAGTATTTT	CASTRRNTDTQYF
15	TRBJ2-1	TRBV4-2	TRBD1	NA	TGTGCCAGCAGCCAACAAGGACAGGGGGCAAATGAGCAGTTCTTC	CASSQQGQGANEQFF
12	TRBJ1-2	TRBV19	NA	NA	TGTGCCAGTTTGGGACATTCGGTTGGCTACACCTTC	CASLGHSVGYTF
15	TRBJ1-2	TRBV6-5	TRBD1	NA	TGTGCCAGCAGCCCGGGACAGGGGGCGATAGGCGGCTACACCTTC	CASSPGQGAIGGYTF
18	TRBJ1-1	TRBV29-1	NA	once	TGCAGCGTTGAAGTCTCTCTAACGGAACTAGGGGGAGACACTGAAGCTTTCTTT	CSVEVSLTELGGDTEAFF
15	TRBJ1-6	TRBV5-6	NA	NA	TGTGCCAGCAGCCCCCTGATGGCTGATCCTTTATCCCTCCACTTT	CASSPLMADPLSLHF
13	TRBJ2-7	TRBV12-3/TRBV12-4	NA	NA	TGTGCCAGCAGTTTTAGTAGCTCCTACGAGCAGTACTTC	CASSFSSSYEQYF
11	TRBJ1-1	TRBV5-8	NA	once	TGTGCCAGCAAGGAGGGATCTGAAGCTTTCTTT	CASKEGSEAFF
19	TRBJ1-4	TRBV6-6	TRBD1	NA	TGTGCCAGCAGTCGCACAGGGGGCGGTGTTAATAGTTGGGGTGAAAAACTGTTTTTT	CASSRTGGGVNSWGEKLFF
16	TRBJ2-3	TRBV27	TRBD1	many	TGTGCCAGCAGTTTAACTTGGCAGGGGGTAACAGATACGCAGTATTTT	CASSLTWQGVTDTQYF
13	TRBJ2-5	TRBV4-1	TRBD2	NA	TGCGCCAGCAGCCGGCTAGCGGGAGAGACCCAGTACTTC	CASSRLAGETQYF
15	TRBJ2-1	TRBV10-1	TRBD2	few	TGCGCCAGCAGTCGGACTAGCGGGACCTACAATGAGCAGTTCTTC	CASSRTSGTYNEQFF
14	TRBJ1-2	TRBV21-1	NA	NA	TGTGCCAGCAGCCCCAGGGGATTAAACTATGGCTACACCTTC	CASSPRGLNYGYTF
15	TRBJ2-3	TRBV3-1/TRBV3-2	NA	NA	TGTGCCAGCGGGAAGGCGGGAACTAGCACAGATACGCAGTATTTT	CASGKAGTSTDTQYF
15	TRBJ1-3	TRBV6-1	NA	NA	TGTGCCAGCAGTGAAGCCCTTGGGACATTCGACACCATATATTTT	CASSEALGTFDTIYF
14	TRBJ2-7	TRBV7-9	NA	NA	TGTGCCAGCAGCCCGGACAGACTCACCTACGAGCAGTACTTC	CASSPDRLTYEQYF
14	TRBJ2-1	TRBV5-4	NA	NA	TGTGCCAGCAGCACTGGAGGTTCCTACAATGAGCAGTTCTTC	CASSTGGSYNEQFF
12	TRBJ2-7	TRBV7-9	NA	NA	TGTGCCAGCAGCTTATTTCAGTACGAGCAGTACTTC	CASSLFQYEQYF
15	TRBJ1-1	TRBV5-1	NA	once	TGCGCCAGCAGCACCTTGGACGGGAGTATCACTGAAGCTTTCTTT	CASSTLDGSITEAFF
13	TRBJ1-2	TRBV6-4	TRBD1	NA	TGTGCCAGCAGAACGACAGGGGGCTATGGCTACACCTTC	CASRTTGGYGYTF
13	TRBJ1-3	TRBV29-1	NA	NA	TGCAGCGTCCCAGGGATACCTGGAAACACCATATATTTT	CSVPGIPGNTIYF
16	TRBJ1-1	TRBV15	NA	NA	TGTGCCACCAGGAGTGGGGGGCGGGGGATGAACACTGAAGCTTTCTTT	CATRSGGRGMNTEAFF
14	TRBJ2-7	TRBV6-5	NA	NA	TGTGCCAGCAGTTACGGAGCTTTCGGTTACGAGCAGTACTTC	CASSYGAFGYEQYF
14	TRBJ2-7	TRBV6-5	TRBD1	NA	TGTGCCAGCAGTCGAGGACAGGTGGTTCGCGAGCAGTACTTC	CASSRGQVVREQYF
16	TRBJ2-7	TRBV12-5	TRBD2	NA	TGTGCTAGCTTAACATTGACCGGGACTAGACCCTACGAGCAGTACTTC	CASLTLTGTRPYEQYF
16	TRBJ2-1	TRBV6-2/TRBV6-3	NA	NA	TGTGCCAGCAGTTACTGGAGCGGGCGAAACTACAATGAGCAGTTCTTC	CASSYWSGRNYNEQFF
12	TRBJ2-7	TRBV5-1	NA	NA	TGCGCCAGCAGCTCCTCGTTCTACGAGCAGTACTTC	CASSSSFYEQYF
13	TRBJ1-2	TRBV19	NA	NA	TGTGCCAGTACAACAGGGCGAGGGTATGGCTACACCTTC	CASTTGRGYGYTF
15	TRBJ2-1	TRBV19	TRBD1	NA	TGTGCCAGTAGTACGGGACAGGGATACTACAATGAGCAGTTCTTC	CASSTGQGYYNEQFF
16	TRBJ2-1	TRBV4-1	NA	NA	TGCGCCAGCAGCCTTTATCCCATTCTAGCCCCAAATGAGCAGTTCTTC	CASSLYPILAPNEQFF
14	TRBJ1-6	TRBV2	NA	NA	TGTGCCAGCAAATGGGCCTACTATAATTCACCCCTCCACTTT	CASKWAYYNSPLHF